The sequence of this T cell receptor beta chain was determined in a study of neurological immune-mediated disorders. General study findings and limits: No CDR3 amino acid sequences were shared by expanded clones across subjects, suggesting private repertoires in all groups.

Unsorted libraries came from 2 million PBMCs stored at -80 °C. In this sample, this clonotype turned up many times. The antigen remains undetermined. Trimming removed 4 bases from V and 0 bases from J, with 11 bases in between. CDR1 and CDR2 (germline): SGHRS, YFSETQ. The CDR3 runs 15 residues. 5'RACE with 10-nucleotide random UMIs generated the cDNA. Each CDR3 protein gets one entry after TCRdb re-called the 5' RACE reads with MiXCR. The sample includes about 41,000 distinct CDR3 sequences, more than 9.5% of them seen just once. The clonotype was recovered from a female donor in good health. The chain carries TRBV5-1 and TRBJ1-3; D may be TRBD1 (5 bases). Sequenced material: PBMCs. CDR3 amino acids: CASSPGLPSGNTIYF. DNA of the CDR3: TGCGCCAGCAGCCCAGGGCTCCCCTCTGGAAACACCATATATTTT.